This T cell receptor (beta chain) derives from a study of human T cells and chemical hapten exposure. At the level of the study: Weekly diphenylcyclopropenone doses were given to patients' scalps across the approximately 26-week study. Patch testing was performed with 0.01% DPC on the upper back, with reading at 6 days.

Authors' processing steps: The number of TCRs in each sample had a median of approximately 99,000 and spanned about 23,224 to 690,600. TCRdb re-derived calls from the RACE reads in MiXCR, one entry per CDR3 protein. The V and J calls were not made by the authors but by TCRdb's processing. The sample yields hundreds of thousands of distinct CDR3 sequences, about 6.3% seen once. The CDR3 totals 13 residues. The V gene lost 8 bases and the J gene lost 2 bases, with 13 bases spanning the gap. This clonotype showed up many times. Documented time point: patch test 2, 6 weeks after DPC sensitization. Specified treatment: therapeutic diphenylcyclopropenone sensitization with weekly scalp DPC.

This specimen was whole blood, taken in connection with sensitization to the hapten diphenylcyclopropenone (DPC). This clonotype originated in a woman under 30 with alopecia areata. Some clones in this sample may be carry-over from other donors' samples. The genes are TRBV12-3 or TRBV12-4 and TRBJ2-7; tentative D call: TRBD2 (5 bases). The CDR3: CASGSGETYEQYF. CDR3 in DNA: TGTGCCAGCGGATCCGGGGAGACCTACGAGCAGTACTTC.